What follows is one TCR beta chain and its context. Its specificity is not known. The germline V gene encodes CDR1 SGHAT and CDR2 FQNNGV. CDR3 length equals 13 residues. Trimming took off 6 bases at V and 5 bases at J, with 14 bases between the two ends. These data originate in a study of PD-1 blockade in classical Hodgkin lymphoma. Study-wide findings and caveats: CD8+ TCR diversity did not rise significantly by C4D1, unlike CD4+.

Method: immunoSEQ multiplex PCR; TCRdb's copy keeps in-frame clones and lacks some. The sample has roughly 90,000 clones, about four fifths seen once; the top ten hold approximately 15%. Every patient experienced relapse after autologous stem cell transplantation, and brentuximab vedotin exposure varied. This chain uses TRBV11-2 with TRBJ2-7, with D perhaps assigned TRBD1 or TRBD2 (6 bases each). The TCR sequence derives from a human donor with classical Hodgkin lymphoma. The sample in question was peripheral blood mononuclear cells (PBMCs), obtained before the second cycle of nivolumab. The CDR3 DNA follows: TGTGCCAGCAGTTGGAGGGGGTTGGACGAGCAGTACTTC. It translates to CASSWRGLDEQYF.